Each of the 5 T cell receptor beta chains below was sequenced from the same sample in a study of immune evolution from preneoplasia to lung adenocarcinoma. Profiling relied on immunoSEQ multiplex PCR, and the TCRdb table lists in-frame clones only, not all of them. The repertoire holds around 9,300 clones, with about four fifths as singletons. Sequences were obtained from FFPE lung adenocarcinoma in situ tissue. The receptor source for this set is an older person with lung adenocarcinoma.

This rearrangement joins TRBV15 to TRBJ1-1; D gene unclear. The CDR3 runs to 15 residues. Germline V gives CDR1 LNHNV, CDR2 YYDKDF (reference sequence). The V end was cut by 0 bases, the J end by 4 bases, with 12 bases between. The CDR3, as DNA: TGTGCCACCAGCAGAGATGGGAACCCGGGCACTGAAGCTTTCTTT. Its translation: CATSRDGNPGTEAFF.

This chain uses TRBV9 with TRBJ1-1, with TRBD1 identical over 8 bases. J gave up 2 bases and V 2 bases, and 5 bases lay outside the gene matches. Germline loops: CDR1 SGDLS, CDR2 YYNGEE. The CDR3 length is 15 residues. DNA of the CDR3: TGTGCCAGCAGCGTCCACGGACAGGGCAACACTGAAGCTTTCTTT. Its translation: CASSVHGQGNTEAFF.

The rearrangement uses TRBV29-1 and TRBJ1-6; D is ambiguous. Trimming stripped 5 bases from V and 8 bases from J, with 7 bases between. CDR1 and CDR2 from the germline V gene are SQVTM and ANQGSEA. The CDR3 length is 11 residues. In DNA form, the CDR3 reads TGCAGCGTTAACGAAGATTCACCCCTCCACTTT. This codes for CSVNEDSPLHF. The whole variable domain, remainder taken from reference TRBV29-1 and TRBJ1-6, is SAVISQKPSRDICQRGTSLTIQCQVDSQVTMMFWYRQQPGQSLTLIATANQGSEATYESGFVIDKFPISRPNLTFSTLTVSNMSPEDSSIYLCSVNEDSPLHFGNGTRLTVT.

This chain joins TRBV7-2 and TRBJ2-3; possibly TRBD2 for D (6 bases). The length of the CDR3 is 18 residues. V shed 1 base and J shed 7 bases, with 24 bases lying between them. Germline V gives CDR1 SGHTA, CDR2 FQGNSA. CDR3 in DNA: TGTGCCAGCAGCTTAGTATTTAGTGGAGGGGCGAGTGGAAATACGCAGTATTTT. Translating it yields CASSLVFSGGASGNTQYF.

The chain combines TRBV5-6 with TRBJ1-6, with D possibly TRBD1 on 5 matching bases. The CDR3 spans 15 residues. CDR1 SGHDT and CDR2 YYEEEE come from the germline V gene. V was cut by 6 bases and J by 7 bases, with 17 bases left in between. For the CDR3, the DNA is TGTGCCAGCACCCCTTGGGGGTATTGGAATTCACCCCTCCACTTT. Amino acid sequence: CASTPWGYWNSPLHF.